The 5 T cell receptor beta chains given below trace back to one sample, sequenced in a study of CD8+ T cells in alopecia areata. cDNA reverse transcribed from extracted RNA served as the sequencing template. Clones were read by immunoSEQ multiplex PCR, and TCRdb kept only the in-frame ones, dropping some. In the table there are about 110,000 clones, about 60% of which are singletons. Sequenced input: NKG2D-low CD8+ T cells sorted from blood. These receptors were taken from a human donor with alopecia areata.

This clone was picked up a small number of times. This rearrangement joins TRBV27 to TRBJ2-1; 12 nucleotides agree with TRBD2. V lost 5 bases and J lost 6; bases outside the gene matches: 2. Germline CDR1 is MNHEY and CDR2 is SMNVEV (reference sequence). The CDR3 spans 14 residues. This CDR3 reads CASSLAGGSNEQFF. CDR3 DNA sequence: TGTGCCAGCAGTCTAGCGGGAGGGTCCAATGAGCAGTTCTTC.

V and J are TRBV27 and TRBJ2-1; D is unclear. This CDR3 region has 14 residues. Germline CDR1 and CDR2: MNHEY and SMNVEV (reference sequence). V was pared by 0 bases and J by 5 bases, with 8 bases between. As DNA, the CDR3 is TGTGCCAGCAGTTTATCCGACCCCAACAATGAGCAGTTCTTC. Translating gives CASSLSDPNNEQFF.

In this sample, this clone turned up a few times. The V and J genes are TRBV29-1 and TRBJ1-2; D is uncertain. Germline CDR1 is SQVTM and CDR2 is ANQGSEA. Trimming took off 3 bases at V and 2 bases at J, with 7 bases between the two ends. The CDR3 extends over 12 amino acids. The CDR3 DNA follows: TGCAGCGTTGAGGAAGACAACTATGGCTACACCTTC. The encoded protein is CSVEEDNYGYTF.

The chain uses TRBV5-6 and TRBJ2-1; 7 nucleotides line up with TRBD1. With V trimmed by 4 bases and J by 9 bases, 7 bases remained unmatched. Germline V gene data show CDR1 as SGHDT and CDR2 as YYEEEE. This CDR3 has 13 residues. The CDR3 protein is CASSLQGFGEQFF. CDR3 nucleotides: TGTGCCAGCAGCCTACAGGGGTTTGGTGAGCAGTTCTTC.

The chain's CDR3 is CATGVGTNEKLFF. In DNA, the CDR3 is TGTGCCACAGGGGTTGGAACTAATGAAAAACTGTTTTTT. The chain employs TRBV6-5 and TRBJ1-4, with D perhaps matching TRBD1 (6 bases). CDR1 is MNHEY and CDR2 is SVGAGI in the germline V gene. V was trimmed by 10 bases and J by 1 base, leaving 10 bases between them. The CDR3 is made up of 13 amino acids.